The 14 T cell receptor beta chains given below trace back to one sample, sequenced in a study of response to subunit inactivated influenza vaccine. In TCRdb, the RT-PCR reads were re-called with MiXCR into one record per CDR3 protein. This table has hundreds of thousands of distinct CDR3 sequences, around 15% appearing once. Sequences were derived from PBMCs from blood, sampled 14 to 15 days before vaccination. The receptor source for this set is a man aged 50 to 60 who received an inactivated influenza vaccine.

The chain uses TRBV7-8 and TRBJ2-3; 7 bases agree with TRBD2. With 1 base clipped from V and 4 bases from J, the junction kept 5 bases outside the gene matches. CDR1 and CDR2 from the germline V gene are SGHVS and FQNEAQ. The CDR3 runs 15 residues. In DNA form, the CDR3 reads TGTGCCAGCAGCTTAGAACTAGCGCGCGCAGATACGCAGTATTTT. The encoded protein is CASSLELARADTQYF.

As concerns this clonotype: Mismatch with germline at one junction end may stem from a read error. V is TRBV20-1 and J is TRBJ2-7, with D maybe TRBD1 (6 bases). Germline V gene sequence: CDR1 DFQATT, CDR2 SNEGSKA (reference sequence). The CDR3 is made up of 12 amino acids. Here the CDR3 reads CSAGQQPYEQCF. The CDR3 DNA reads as TGCAGTGCTGGACAGCAACCCTACGAGCAGTGCTTC.

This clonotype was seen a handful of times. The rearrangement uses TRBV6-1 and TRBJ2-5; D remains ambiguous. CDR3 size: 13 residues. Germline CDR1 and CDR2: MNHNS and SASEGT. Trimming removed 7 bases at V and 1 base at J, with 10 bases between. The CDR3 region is CASKVRGQETQYF. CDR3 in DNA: TGTGCCAGCAAGGTGCGCGGCCAAGAGACCCAGTACTTC.

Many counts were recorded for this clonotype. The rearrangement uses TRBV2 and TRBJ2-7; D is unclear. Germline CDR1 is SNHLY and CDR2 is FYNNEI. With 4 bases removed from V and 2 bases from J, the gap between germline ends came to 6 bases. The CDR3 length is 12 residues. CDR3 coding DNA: TGTGCCAGCAGTGGGCAGACCTACGAGCAGTACTTC. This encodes CASSGQTYEQYF.

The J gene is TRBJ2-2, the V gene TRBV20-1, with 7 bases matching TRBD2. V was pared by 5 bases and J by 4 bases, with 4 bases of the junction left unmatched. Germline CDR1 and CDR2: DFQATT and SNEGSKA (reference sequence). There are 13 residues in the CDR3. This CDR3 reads CSAREVRTGELFF. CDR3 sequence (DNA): TGCAGTGCTCGGGAGGTTCGCACCGGGGAGCTGTTTTTT.

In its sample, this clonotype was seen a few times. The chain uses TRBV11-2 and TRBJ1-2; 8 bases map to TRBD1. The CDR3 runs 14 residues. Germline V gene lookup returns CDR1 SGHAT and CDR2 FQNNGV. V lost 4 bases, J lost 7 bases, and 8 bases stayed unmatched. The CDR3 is CASSSQGAGAGYTF. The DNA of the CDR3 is TGTGCCAGCAGCTCGCAGGGGGCAGGGGCTGGCTACACCTTC.

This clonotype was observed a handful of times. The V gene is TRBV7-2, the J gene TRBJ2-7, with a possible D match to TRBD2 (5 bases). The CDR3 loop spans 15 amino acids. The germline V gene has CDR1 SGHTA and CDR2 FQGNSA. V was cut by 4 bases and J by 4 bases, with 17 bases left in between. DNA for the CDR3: TGTGCCAGCAGCTCCCGGGAAACCCGCTCATACGAGCAGTACTTC. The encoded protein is CASSSRETRSYEQYF.

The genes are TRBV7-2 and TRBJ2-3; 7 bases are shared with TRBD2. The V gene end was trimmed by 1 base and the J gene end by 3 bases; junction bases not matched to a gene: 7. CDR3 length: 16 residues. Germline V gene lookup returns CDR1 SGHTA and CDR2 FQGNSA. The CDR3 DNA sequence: TGTGCCAGCAGCTTAGAGGCGGGAGTACGTACAGATACGCAGTATTTT. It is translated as CASSLEAGVRTDTQYF.

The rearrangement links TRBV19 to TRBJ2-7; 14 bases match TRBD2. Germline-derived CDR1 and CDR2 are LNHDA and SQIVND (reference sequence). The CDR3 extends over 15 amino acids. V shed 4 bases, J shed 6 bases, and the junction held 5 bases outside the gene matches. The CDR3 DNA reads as TGTGCCAGTAGTACGGGACTAGCGGGAGAAGGCGAGCAGTACTTC. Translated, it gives CASSTGLAGEGEQYF.

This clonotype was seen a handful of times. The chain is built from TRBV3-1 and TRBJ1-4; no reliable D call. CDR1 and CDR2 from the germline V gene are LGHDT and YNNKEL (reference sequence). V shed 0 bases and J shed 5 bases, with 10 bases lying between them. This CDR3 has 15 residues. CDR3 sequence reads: CASSQDTRGNEKLFF. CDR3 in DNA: TGTGCCAGCAGCCAAGATACTCGGGGAAATGAAAAACTGTTTTTT.

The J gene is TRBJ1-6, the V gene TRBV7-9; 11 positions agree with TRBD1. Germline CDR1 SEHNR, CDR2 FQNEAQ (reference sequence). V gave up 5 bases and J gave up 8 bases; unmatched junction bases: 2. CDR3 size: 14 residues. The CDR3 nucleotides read TGTGCCAGCAGCGTGGGACAGGGGGATTCACCCCTCCACTTT. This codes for CASSVGQGDSPLHF. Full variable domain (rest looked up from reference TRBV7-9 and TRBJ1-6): DTGVSQNPRHKITKRGQNVTFRCDPISEHNRLYWYRQTLGQGPEFLTYFQNEAQLEKSRLLSDRFSAERPKGSFSTLEIQRTEQGDSAMYLCASSVGQGDSPLHFGNGTRLTVT.

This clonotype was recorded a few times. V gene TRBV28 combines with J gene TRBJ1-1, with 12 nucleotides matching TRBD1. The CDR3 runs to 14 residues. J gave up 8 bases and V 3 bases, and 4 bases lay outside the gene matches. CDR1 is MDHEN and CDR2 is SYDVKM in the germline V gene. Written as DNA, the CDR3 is TGTGCCAGCAGTTTCGGGACAGGGGGCAAGGAAGCTTTCTTT. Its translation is CASSFGTGGKEAFF.

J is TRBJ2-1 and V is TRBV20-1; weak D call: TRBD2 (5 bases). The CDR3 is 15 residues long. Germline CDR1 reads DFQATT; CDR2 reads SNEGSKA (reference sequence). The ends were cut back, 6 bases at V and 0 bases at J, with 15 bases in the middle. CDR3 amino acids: CSAQTRAFSYNEQFF. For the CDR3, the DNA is TGCAGTGCCCAAACGAGGGCTTTCTCCTACAATGAGCAGTTCTTC.

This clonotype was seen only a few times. The CDR3 sequence is CASSVGDHTEAFF. In nucleotides, the CDR3 is TGTGCCAGCAGTGTCGGGGACCACACTGAAGCTTTCTTT. This chain connects TRBV25-1 to TRBJ1-1; perhaps TRBD1 as D (5 bases). Trimming pared 4 bases from V and 3 bases from J, leaving 9 bases between. The CDR3 is made up of 13 amino acids. Germline V gene lookup returns CDR1 MGHDK and CDR2 SYGVNS.